This T cell receptor beta chain comes out of a study of shared clonotypes between healthy human individuals. Study details: Donors consisted of two women and three men between 18 and 49.

Study-level points and caveats: Only blood was sampled; tissue repertoires likely differ. Among donors, the sharing of clonotypes was expected to be influenced by sequencing depth.

Germline assignment: CDR1 MNHEY and CDR2 SVGAGI. The CDR3 runs to 15 residues. V was trimmed by 4 bases and J by 0 bases, leaving 9 bases between them. As for this clone: As yet, its antigen is unknown.

As originally analysed: ImmunoSEQ output held junction-only sequences without quality scores, so filtering differed. The table came from immunoSEQ multiplex PCR; TCRdb's copy has only in-frame clones and leaves some out. The V and J calls and clone size come from that table; D and trimming were worked out from the DNA. Among approximately 710,000 clones listed, 80% to 95% were seen once. Input material: memory CD8+ T cells from PBMCs. The subset here: CD45RO+ cells pooled with CCR7-negative TemRA cells. The receptor was derived from a man aged 18-30 years in good health. Some clones in this sample may be carry-over from other donors' samples. The chain couples TRBV6-5 to TRBJ2-2, with D unclear. In DNA, the CDR3 is TGTGCCAGCAGTTTGGCACACCCGAACACCGGGGAGCTGTTTTTT. Its protein product is CASSLAHPNTGELFF.